These 10 T cell receptor beta chains originate from one sample sequenced in a study of Ad26.COV2.S vaccination and SARS-CoV-2 variants. Treatment denoted: approximately 18 received Ad26.COV2.S at low or high dose, single or two shots; 5 received placebo; per-sample allocation not given. It was on day 63 after the first vaccine or placebo injection that samples were taken. Libraries were prepared by immunoSEQ multiplex PCR; TCRdb keeps only in-frame clonotypes and omits some of them. Of about 400,000 clones detected, roughly 88% appear once; the ten largest clones hold about 3.5%. This specimen was peripheral blood, taken in a trial of Ad26.COV2.S vaccine versus placebo. These TCRs come from a person between 18 and 65 years old who received the Ad26.COV2.S COVID-19 vaccine or a placebo.

This clone was seen only once. J is TRBJ2-5 and V is TRBV28; D is ambiguous. The CDR3 consists of 16 residues. Trimming removed 7 bases from V and 0 bases from J, with 18 bases in between. Germline V gene lookup returns CDR1 MDHEN and CDR2 SYDVKM. CDR3 DNA sequence: TGTGCCAGCAATGCCTTCGACGGCGGACACCAAGAGACCCAGTACTTC. Its protein is CASNAFDGGHQETQYF.

V and J are TRBV28 and TRBJ1-2, with D perhaps TRBD1 (5 bases). The V and J ends lost 3 bases and 3 bases respectively, with 20 bases between them. The germline CDR1 and CDR2 sequences are MDHEN and SYDVKM. The CDR3 is 17 amino acids. This CDR3 reads CASSFVQGTLSYYGYTF. The CDR3 DNA follows: TGTGCCAGCAGTTTTGTTCAGGGTACCTTATCCTACTATGGCTACACCTTC.

This rearrangement joins TRBV9 to TRBJ2-2; 8 positions match TRBD1. The CDR3 sequence is 18 residues long. The germline V gene has CDR1 SGDLS and CDR2 YYNGEE. V was clipped by 1 base and J by 0 bases; unmatched bases: 8. The CDR3 region has the DNA TGTGCCAGCAGCGTACGATGGCAGGGGGCGTCGAACACCGGGGAGCTGTTTTTT. Translating gives CASSVRWQGASNTGELFF.

The V call is TRBV27, the J call TRBJ2-5; 11 bases are a match to TRBD2. The V segment lost 5 bases and the J segment 5 bases; nucleotides outside the gene matches: 13. Germline values: CDR1 MNHEY, CDR2 SMNVEV (reference sequence). This CDR3 comprises 17 residues. The CDR3 region has the DNA TGTGCCAGCAGTCCGCCGGGGCTAGCGGGGGGCGTGGAGACCCAGTACTTC. Encoded protein: CASSPPGLAGGVETQYF.

This chain links TRBV4-3 with TRBJ1-1; D not resolved. V shed 1 base and J shed 0 bases, with 12 bases lying between them. Per germline, CDR1 LGHNA and CDR2 YSLEER. This CDR3 is 16 amino acids long. In DNA form, the CDR3 reads TGCGCCAGCAGCCAAGGCGGAGGTCGCTTGAACACTGAAGCTTTCTTT. It encodes CASSQGGGRLNTEAFF.

The J gene is TRBJ2-7, the V gene TRBV5-6; either TRBD1 or TRBD2 may supply D (5 bases each). V lost 10 bases and J 7 bases, leaving 24 bases between the germline ends. Germline V lookup: CDR1 SGHDT, CDR2 YYEEEE. CDR3 size: 14 residues. The CDR3 DNA reads TGTGCCCAGCGGCGCACTAAGCCATGGGGGGAGCAGTACTTC. Its translation: CAQRRTKPWGEQYF.

The J gene is TRBJ1-2, the V gene TRBV5-1; D unclear. Trimming took off 2 bases at V and 3 bases at J, with 8 bases between the two ends. The CDR3 contains 13 residues. Germline CDR1 SGHRS, CDR2 YFSETQ. CDR3 DNA sequence: TGCGCCAGCAGCTTCAACTCCGACTATGGCTACACCTTC. Encoded protein: CASSFNSDYGYTF.

The chain combines TRBV10-1 with TRBJ2-7, with a tentative D call TRBD1 (7 bases). This CDR3 comprises 16 residues. CDR1 and CDR2 (germline): WNHNN, SYGVQD (reference sequence). The ends were cut back, 6 bases at V and 4 bases at J, with 22 bases in the middle. DNA of the CDR3: TGCGCCAGCAGATCAGGCGGGACAGTCTCTTCGTACGAGCAGTACTTC. This codes for CASRSGGTVSSYEQYF.

This chain joins TRBV28 and TRBJ1-1, with D unresolved. CDR1 MDHEN and CDR2 SYDVKM come from the germline V gene. The CDR3 sequence is 11 residues long. The V end was cut by 7 bases, the J end by 6 bases, with 9 bases between. DNA for the CDR3: TGTGCCAGCACACTTGGCGCTGAAGCTTTCTTT. Its protein is CASTLGAEAFF.

To note about this clone: This specimen includes other DNA sequences encoding the same CDR3. The V call is TRBV6-5, the J call TRBJ1-3; D possibly corresponds to TRBD1 (5 bases). Trimming removed 2 bases from V and 3 bases from J, with 8 bases in between. The CDR3 covers 14 residues. CDR1 and CDR2 from the germline V gene are MNHEY and SVGAGI. The CDR3 DNA sequence: TGTGCCAGCAGTTACGACAGCTTTGGAAACACCATATATTTT. It encodes CASSYDSFGNTIYF.